The 17 T cell receptor beta chains below all came from one sample that was sequenced in a study of post-analysis software for immune sequencing data (dated by TCRdb to the mid-2010s). Paper-wide results and their limitations: Roughly 5 TRBV segments, including TRBV5-6, TRBV5-1 and TRBV20-1, were significantly more frequent in patients than controls.

The method behind the library was PCR. The reads were generated on an Illumina HiSeq 2500. To reduce PCR and sequencing biases, unique molecular identifiers were built into the TCR beta cDNA libraries. In TCRdb, the public reads were trimmed at Q25 with fastp and aligned with MiXCR, with productive beta chains retained. Merged by CDR3 protein, the rows form single entries marked with the most common genes and DNA. The sample profile shows around 260,000 distinct CDR3 sequences; 30% to 45% of them were found once. More than 4% of the sample is held by the ten biggest clonotypes. These receptors lack a known antigen. The sample was blood. The receptors originated from a girl under 18 with multiple sclerosis.

This clonotype has at least ten counts. The rearrangement joins TRBV5-1 to TRBJ1-2; 8 bases line up with TRBD1. The length of the CDR3 is 14 residues. From germline, CDR1 is SGHRS and CDR2 YFSETQ. Trimming cost V 3 bases and J 4 bases; bases outside gene matches: 5. This chain's CDR3 is CASSSDRGGYGYTF. In nucleotides, the CDR3 is TGCGCCAGCAGCTCAGACAGGGGAGGCTATGGCTACACCTTC.

The chain uses TRBV14 and TRBJ2-7; D not resolved. Trimming took 4 bases from V and 0 from J, leaving 10 bases between them. CDR1 is SGHDN, CDR2 FVKESK, per germline. This CDR3 region has 14 residues. The CDR3 here is CASSRHSSSYEQYF. The CDR3 DNA is TGTGCCAGCAGCCGACATAGCAGCTCCTACGAGCAGTACTTC.

A note on this clonotype: This may arise from a read error, as a much more abundant clone is one base away. The J gene is TRBJ1-2, the V gene TRBV10-3, with a possible D match to TRBD1 (6 bases). This CDR3 has 13 residues. The germline CDR1 and CDR2 sequences are ENHRY and SYGVKD. Trimming took 7 bases from V and 4 from J, leaving 13 bases between them. The CDR3 DNA reads TGTGCCATCATGACAGGACAGCCCTATGGCTACACCTTC. It yields the protein CAIMTGQPYGYTF.

This clonotype occurred many times. This chain uses TRBV24-1 with TRBJ2-5, with D hard to call. V lost 3 bases to trimming and J lost 2 bases, with 6 bases between them. The CDR3 runs 13 residues. The V gene's germline CDR1 is KGHDR and CDR2 SFDVKD. The CDR3 reads CATSDAVQETQYF. The CDR3 DNA sequence: TGTGCCACCAGTGATGCAGTACAAGAGACCCAGTACTTC.

This clonotype was found a few times. The J gene is TRBJ2-3, the V gene TRBV7-2; TRBD1 is a possible D gene (5 bases). This CDR3 region has 15 residues. Between the trimmed V and J ends, which lost 2 bases and 2 bases, there was a span of 11 bases. Germline V gene data show CDR1 as SGHTA and CDR2 as FQGNSA. The CDR3 region is CASSLMQGSTDTQYF. Written as DNA, the CDR3 is TGTGCCAGCAGCTTAATGCAGGGCTCCACAGATACGCAGTATTTT.

This clonotype was counted only a few times. The rearrangement uses TRBV12-3 or TRBV12-4 and TRBJ2-3; 14 bases agree with TRBD2. With V trimmed by 7 bases and J by 5 bases, 17 bases remained unmatched. The CDR3 length is 19 residues. CDR3 amino acids: CASTPNLGTSGGGRDTQYF. CDR3 DNA sequence: TGTGCCAGCACCCCCAACCTCGGGACTAGCGGGGGCGGGAGAGATACGCAGTATTTT.

The chain employs TRBV20-1 and TRBJ2-5; no clear D gene. Gene TRBJ2-7 matches the end of the DNA better, so the J call may be wrong. There are 13 residues in the CDR3. Germline V gene sequence: CDR1 DFQATT, CDR2 SNEGSKA (reference sequence). The CDR3 DNA follows: TGCAGTGCTAGTTTAGCTAGTCCTTACGAGCAGTACTTC. It is translated as CSASLASPYEQYF.

Worth noting for this clonotype: A much larger clone is a single base away; this may be a read error. Lacking the conserved final phenylalanine or tryptophan, this CDR3 likely reflects a read error. The chain has TRBV12-3 or TRBV12-4 and TRBJ2-3, with 7 nucleotides matching TRBD1. The V and J ends lost 6 bases and 0 bases, in that order; junction bases with no gene match: 3. The CDR3 extends over 14 amino acids. DNA for the CDR3: TGTGCCAGCAGGCGGACAGGAAGCACAGATACGCAGTATTGT. It yields the protein CASRRTGSTDTQYC.

There are many counts of this clonotype. This chain uses TRBV28 with TRBJ1-6, with 11 positions matching TRBD1. Germline values: CDR1 MDHEN, CDR2 SYDVKM. The CDR3 has 14 residues. The J segment lost 16 bases and the V segment lost 6 bases, leaving 11 bases of the junction unmatched. The CDR3 nucleotides are TGTGCCAGCAGCTCCCCCGTGGACAGGGGGCGACTCCACTTT. Translation gives CASSSPVDRGRLHF.

The rearrangement joins TRBV29-1 to TRBJ2-5; 12 nucleotides agree with TRBD2. The J segment lost 4 bases and the V segment lost 5 bases, leaving 14 bases of the junction unmatched. CDR3 length: 17 amino acids. Looked up from germline, CDR1 is SQVTM and CDR2 is ANQGSEA. Here the CDR3 DNA reads TGCAGCGTTACCGCGTGGGCTAGCGGGGGGGCGGCAGAGACCCAGTACTTC. Protein sequence: CSVTAWASGGAAETQYF.

The gene calls are TRBV3-1 and TRBJ2-2, with D tentatively TRBD1 or TRBD2 (6 bases each). CDR1 and CDR2 from the germline V gene are LGHDT and YNNKEL (reference sequence). The CDR3 covers 15 residues. V was shortened by 3 bases and J by 4 bases, with 12 bases between the two germline ends. The CDR3: CASSQGGLRTGELFF. The CDR3 region has the DNA TGTGCCAGCAGCCAGGGGGGCTTGCGCACCGGGGAGCTGTTTTTT.

At least ten counts were recorded for this clonotype. The chain employs TRBV15 and TRBJ2-4; 7 nucleotides align to TRBD2. The junction had 7 bases not matched to a gene; V was cut back by 5 bases and J by 6 bases. Germline V gene data show CDR1 as LNHNV and CDR2 as YYDKDF (reference sequence). The CDR3 sequence is 14 residues long. The CDR3 DNA sequence: TGTGCCACCAGCTCTCATTCGGGGGGAAACATTCAGTACTTC. Encoded protein: CATSSHSGGNIQYF.

The gene calls are TRBV6-6 and TRBJ2-1; D gene ambiguous. The CDR3 is 12 residues long. Germline values: CDR1 MNHNY, CDR2 SVGAGI (reference sequence). The germline V and J ends were trimmed by 1 base and 7 bases, with 5 bases remaining between them. CDR3 in amino acids: CASSYFGNEQFF. As DNA, the CDR3 is TGTGCCAGCAGTTACTTCGGTAATGAGCAGTTCTTC.

The count of this clonotype is one. The chain uses TRBV7-2 and TRBJ2-5, with D maybe TRBD2 (6 bases). The last part of the DNA fits TRBJ2-7 better; the J call may be wrong. This CDR3 is 12 amino acids long. CDR1 SGHTA and CDR2 FQGNSA come from the germline V gene. The CDR3 coding sequence is TGTGCCAGCAGCTCGGGACTTGACGAGCAGTACTTC. Amino acids: CASSSGLDEQYF.

Comments on this clonotype: Just one base apart from a much larger clone, this may be a read error. The chain has TRBV14 and TRBJ2-1; D is unresolved. The CDR3 loop spans 16 amino acids. Trimming took off 4 bases at V and 0 bases at J, with 13 bases between the two ends. Germline values: CDR1 SGHDN, CDR2 FVKESK. In nucleotides, the CDR3 is TGTGCCAGCAGCCGGTCCCGATTAAGCTCCTACAATGAGCAGTTCTTC. Residues: CASSRSRLSSYNEQFF.

This clonotype came up many times. This chain links TRBV6-5 with TRBJ2-3; D is undetermined. Germline values: CDR1 MNHEY, CDR2 SVGAGI. Trimming cost V 2 bases and J 2 bases, with 8 bases left between them. The CDR3 has 14 residues. CDR3 protein: CASSYPLHTDTQYF. The CDR3 DNA follows: TGTGCCAGCAGTTACCCCCTGCACACAGATACGCAGTATTTT.

V and J are TRBV27 and TRBJ1-1, with D hard to call. The CDR3 is made up of 15 amino acids. Germline CDR1 is MNHEY and CDR2 is SMNVEV (reference sequence). Trimming cost V 3 bases and J 4 bases, with 15 bases left between them. CDR3 loop: CASSLGPPGSTEAFF. The DNA of the CDR3 is TGTGCCAGCAGTTTGGGTCCCCCGGGGAGCACTGAAGCTTTCTTT.